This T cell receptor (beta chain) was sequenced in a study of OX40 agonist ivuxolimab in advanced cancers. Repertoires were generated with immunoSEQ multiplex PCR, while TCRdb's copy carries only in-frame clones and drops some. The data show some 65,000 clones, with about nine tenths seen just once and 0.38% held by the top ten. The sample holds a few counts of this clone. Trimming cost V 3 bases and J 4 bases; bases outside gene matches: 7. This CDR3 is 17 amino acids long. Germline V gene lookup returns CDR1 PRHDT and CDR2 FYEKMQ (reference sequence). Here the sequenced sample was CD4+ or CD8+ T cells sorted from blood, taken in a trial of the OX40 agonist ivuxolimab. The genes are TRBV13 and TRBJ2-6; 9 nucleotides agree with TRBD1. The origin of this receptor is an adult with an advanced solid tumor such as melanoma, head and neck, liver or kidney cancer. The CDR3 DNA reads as TGTGCCAGCAGCTTTACGACAGGGGGAGTGGGGGCCAACGTCCTGACTTTC. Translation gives CASSFTTGGVGANVLTF.